This passage covers 2 T cell receptor beta chains from one sample sequenced in a study of shared clonotypes between healthy human individuals. TCRdb's copy holds only in-frame clones and misses some; the assay was immunoSEQ multiplex PCR. The sample has 950,000 to 1,300,000 clones, approximately 72% seen once. Specimen: memory CD4+ T cells sorted from blood. Subset in this sample: CD45RA-negative fraction. The receptors derive from a man between 18 and 35 years old in good health.

The chain recombines TRBV5-4 with TRBJ2-1, with 8 bases that match TRBD2. Germline V gene data show CDR1 as SGHNT and CDR2 as YYREEE (reference sequence). The CDR3 totals 16 residues. The trim removed 4 bases at V and 3 bases at J, leaving 9 bases unmatched. This chain's CDR3 is CASSLEAGVLYNEQFF. The CDR3 bases are TGTGCCAGCAGCCTGGAAGCGGGAGTACTCTACAATGAGCAGTTCTTC.

The chain links TRBV30 to TRBJ2-7, with 8 nucleotides matching TRBD2. Trimming took 2 bases from V and 1 from J; bases not matched to a gene: 4. Germline V CDR1 and CDR2: GTSNPN, SVGIG (reference sequence). The CDR3 loop spans 14 amino acids. The CDR3 DNA reads as TGTGCCTGGAGTCGCGGGGGGCTTTCCTACGAGCAGTACTTC. Translation gives CAWSRGGLSYEQYF.